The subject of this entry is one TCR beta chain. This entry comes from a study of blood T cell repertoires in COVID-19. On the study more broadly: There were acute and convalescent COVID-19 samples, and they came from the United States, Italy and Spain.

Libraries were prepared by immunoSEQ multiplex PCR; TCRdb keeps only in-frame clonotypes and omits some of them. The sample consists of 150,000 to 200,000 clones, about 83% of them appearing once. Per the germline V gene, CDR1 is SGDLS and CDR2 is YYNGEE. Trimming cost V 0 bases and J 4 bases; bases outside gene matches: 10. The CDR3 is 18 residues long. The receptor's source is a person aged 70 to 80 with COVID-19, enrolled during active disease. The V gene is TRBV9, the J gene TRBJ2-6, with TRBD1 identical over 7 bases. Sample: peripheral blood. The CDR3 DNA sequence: TGTGCCAGCAGCGTAGACGCTTGGACAGGCATCGGGGCCAACGTCCTGACTTTC. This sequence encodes CASSVDAWTGIGANVLTF.